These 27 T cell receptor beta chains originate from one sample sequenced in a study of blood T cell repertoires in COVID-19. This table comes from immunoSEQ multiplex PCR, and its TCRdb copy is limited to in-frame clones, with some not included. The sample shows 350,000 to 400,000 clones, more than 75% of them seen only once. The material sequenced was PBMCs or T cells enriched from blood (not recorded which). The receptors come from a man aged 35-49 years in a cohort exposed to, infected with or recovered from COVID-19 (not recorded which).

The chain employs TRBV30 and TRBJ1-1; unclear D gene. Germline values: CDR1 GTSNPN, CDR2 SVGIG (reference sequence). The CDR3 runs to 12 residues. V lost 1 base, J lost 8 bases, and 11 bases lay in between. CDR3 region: CAWSDRGREAFF. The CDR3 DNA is TGTGCCTGGAGTGATCGAGGGCGGGAAGCTTTCTTT.

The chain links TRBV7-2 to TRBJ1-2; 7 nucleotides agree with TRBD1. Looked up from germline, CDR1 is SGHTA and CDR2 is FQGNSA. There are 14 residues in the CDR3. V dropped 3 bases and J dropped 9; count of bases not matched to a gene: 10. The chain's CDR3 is CASSFAAGTESYTF. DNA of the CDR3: TGTGCCAGCAGCTTTGCAGCCGGGACAGAGAGCTACACCTTC.

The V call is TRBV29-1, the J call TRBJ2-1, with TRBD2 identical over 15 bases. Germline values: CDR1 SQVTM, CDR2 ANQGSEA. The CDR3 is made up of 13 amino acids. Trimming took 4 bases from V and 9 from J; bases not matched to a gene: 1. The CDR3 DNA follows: TGCAGCGTTGGGACTAGCGGGAGGGGTGAGCAGTTCTTC. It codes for CSVGTSGRGEQFF.

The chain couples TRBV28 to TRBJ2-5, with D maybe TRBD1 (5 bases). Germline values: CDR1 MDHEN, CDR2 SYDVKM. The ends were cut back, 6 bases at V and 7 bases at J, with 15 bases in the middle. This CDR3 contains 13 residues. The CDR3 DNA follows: TGTGCCAGCAGAGAACAGGTTTACGGGACCCAGTACTTC. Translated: CASREQVYGTQYF.

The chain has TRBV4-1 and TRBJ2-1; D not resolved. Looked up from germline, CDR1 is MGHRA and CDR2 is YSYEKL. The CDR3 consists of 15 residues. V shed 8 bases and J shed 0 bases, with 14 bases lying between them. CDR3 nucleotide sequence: TGCGCCAGCTGCCCGTTCCTTAGCTCCTACAATGAGCAGTTCTTC. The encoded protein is CASCPFLSSYNEQFF.

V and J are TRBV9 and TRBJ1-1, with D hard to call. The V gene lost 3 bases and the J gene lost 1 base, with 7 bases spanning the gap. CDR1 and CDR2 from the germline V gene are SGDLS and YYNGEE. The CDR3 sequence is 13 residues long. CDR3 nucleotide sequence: TGTGCCAGCAGCGAACAACCGAACACTGAAGCTTTCTTT. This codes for CASSEQPNTEAFF.

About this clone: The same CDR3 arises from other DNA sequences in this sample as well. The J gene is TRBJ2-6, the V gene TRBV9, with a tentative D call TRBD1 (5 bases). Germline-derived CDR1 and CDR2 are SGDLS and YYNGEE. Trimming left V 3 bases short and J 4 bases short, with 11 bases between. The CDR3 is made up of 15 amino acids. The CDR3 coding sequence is TGTGCCAGCAGCGCATCAGGGTCAGGGGCCAACGTCCTGACTTTC. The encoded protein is CASSASGSGANVLTF.

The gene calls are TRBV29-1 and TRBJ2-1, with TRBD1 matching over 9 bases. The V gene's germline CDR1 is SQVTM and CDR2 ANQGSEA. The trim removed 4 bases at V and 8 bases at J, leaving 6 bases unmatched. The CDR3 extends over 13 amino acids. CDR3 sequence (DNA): TGCAGCGTTGGCCGGGACAGGGTACATGAGCAGTTCTTC. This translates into CSVGRDRVHEQFF.

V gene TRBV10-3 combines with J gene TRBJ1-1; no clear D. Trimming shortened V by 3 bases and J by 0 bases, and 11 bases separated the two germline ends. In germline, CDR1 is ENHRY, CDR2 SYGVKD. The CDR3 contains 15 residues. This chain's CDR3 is CAISDSRNMNTEAFF. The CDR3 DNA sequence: TGTGCCATCAGTGACTCTAGAAACATGAACACTGAAGCTTTCTTT.

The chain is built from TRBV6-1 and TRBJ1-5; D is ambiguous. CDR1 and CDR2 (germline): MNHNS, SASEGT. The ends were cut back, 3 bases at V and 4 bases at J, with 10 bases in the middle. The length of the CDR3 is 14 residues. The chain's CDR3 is CASSDTGMNQPQHF. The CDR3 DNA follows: TGTGCCAGCAGTGACACCGGGATGAATCAGCCCCAGCATTTT.

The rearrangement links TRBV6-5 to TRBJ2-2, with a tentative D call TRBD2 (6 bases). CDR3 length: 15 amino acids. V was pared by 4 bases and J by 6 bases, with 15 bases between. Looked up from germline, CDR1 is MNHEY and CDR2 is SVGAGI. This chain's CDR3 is CASSLTPSAPGELFF. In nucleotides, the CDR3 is TGTGCCAGCAGTTTGACCCCTAGCGCCCCCGGGGAGCTGTTTTTT.

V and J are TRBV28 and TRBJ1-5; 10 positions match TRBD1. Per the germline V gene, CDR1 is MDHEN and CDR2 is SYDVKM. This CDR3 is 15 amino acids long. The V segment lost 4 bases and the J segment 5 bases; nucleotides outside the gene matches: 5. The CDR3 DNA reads TGTGCCAGCAGTTCCGAAGGGACAGGGGATCAGCCCCAGCATTTT. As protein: CASSSEGTGDQPQHF. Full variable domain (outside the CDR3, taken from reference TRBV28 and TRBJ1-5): DVKVTQSSRYLVKRTGEKVFLECVQDMDHENMFWYRQDPGLGLRLIYFSYDVKMKEKGDIPEGYSVSREKKERFSLILESASTNQTSMYLCASSSEGTGDQPQHFGDGTRLSIL.

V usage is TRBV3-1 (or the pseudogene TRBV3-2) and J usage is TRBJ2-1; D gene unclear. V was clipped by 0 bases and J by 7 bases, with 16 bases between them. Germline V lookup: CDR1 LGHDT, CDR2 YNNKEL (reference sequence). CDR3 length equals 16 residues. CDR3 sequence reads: CASSQELGDVLNEQFF. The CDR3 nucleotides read TGTGCCAGCAGCCAAGAGCTCGGAGACGTTTTGAATGAGCAGTTCTTC.

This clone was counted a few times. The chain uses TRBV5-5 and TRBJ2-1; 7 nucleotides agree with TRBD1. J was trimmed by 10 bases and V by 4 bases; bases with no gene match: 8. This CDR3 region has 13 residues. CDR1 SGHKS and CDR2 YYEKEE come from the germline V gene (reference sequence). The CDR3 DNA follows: TGTGCCAGCAGCCGGTTAAGGACAGGAGAGCAGTTCTTC. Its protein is CASSRLRTGEQFF. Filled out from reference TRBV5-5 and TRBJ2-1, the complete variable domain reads DAGVTQSPTHLIKTRGQQVTLRCSPISGHKSVSWYQQVLGQGPQFIFQYYEKEERGRGNFPDRFSARQFPNYSSELNVNALLLGDSALYLCASSRLRTGEQFFGPGTRLTVL.

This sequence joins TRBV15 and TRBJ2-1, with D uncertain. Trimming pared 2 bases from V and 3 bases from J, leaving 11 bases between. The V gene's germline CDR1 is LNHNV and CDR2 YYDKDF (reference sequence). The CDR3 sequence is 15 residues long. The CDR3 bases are TGTGCCACCAGCAGAACCAGTCCCCGCTACAATGAGCAGTTCTTC. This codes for CATSRTSPRYNEQFF. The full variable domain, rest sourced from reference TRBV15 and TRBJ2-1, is DAMVIQNPRYQVTQFGKPVTLSCSQTLNHNVMYWYQQKSSQAPKLLFHYYDKDFNNEADTPDNFQSRRPNTSFCFLDIRSPGLGDTAMYLCATSRTSPRYNEQFFGPGTRLTVL.

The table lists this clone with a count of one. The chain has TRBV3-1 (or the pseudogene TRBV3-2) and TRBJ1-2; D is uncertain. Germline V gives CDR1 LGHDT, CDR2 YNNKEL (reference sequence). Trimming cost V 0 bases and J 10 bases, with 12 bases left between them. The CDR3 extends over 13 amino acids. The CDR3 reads CASSQDFTDHYTF. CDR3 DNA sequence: TGTGCCAGCAGCCAAGATTTCACAGACCACTACACCTTC.

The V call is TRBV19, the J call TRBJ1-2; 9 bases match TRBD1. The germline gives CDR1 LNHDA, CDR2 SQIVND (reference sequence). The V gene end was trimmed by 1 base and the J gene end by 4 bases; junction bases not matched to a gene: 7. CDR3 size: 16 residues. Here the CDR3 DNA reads TGTGCCAGTAGTATAGTAGGAAACAGGGGGCCCTATGGCTACACCTTC. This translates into CASSIVGNRGPYGYTF.

In DNA form, the CDR3 reads TGTGCCAGCAGCCCCGGTGTAGGGGGGAGGGCTTTTAGGAATGAGCAGTTCTTC. Encoded protein: CASSPGVGGRAFRNEQFF. The chain recombines TRBV14 with TRBJ2-1; possible D gene TRBD2, 7 bases. Germline V lookup: CDR1 SGHDN, CDR2 FVKESK. The V and J ends lost 4 bases and 7 bases respectively, with 26 bases between them. This CDR3 contains 18 residues.

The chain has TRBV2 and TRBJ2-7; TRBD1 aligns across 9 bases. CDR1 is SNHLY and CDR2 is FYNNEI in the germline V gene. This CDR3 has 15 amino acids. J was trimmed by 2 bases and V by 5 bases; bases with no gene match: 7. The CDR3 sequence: CASSPGTGSTYEQYF. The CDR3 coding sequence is TGTGCCAGCAGTCCCGGGACAGGGAGTACCTACGAGCAGTACTTC.

The CDR3 DNA follows: TGTGCCAGCAGTTTCCCTCAGAGCGGCGAGCAGTACTTC. Protein: CASSFPQSGEQYF. The J gene is TRBJ2-7, the V gene TRBV28, with D perhaps matching TRBD2 (5 bases). Germline loops: CDR1 MDHEN, CDR2 SYDVKM. V dropped 3 bases and J dropped 6 bases, with 12 bases sitting between them. The length of the CDR3 is 13 residues.

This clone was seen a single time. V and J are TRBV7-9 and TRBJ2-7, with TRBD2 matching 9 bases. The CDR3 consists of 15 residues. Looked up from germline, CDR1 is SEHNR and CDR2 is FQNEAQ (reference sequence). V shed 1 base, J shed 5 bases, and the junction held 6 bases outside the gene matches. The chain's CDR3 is CASSLVASGNNEQYF. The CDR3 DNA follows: TGTGCCAGCAGCTTAGTGGCTAGCGGGAACAACGAGCAGTACTTC. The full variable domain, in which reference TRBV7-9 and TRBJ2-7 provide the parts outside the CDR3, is DTGVSQNPRHKITKRGQNVTFRCDPISEHNRLYWYRQTLGQGPEFLTYFQNEAQLEKSRLLSDRFSAERPKGSFSTLEIQRTEQGDSAMYLCASSLVASGNNEQYFGPGTRLTVT.

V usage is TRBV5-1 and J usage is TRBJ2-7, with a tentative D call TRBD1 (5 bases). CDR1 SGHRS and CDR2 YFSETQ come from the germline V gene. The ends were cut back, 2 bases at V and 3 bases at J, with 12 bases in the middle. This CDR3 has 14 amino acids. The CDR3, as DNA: TGCGCCAGCAGCTTATCGGACATGGGCTACGAGCAGTACTTC. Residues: CASSLSDMGYEQYF. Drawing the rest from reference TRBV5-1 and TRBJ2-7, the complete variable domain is KAGVTQTPRYLIKTRGQQVTLSCSPISGHRSVSWYQQTPGQGLQFLFEYFSETQRNKGNFPGRFSGRQFSNSRSEMNVSTLELGDSALYLCASSLSDMGYEQYFGPGTRLTVT.

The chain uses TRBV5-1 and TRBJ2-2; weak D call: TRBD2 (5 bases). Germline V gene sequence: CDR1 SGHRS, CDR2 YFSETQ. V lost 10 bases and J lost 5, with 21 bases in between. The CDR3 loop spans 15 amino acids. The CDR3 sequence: CASLADHGETGELFF. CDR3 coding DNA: TGCGCCTCCCTTGCCGATCACGGGGAAACCGGGGAGCTGTTTTTT.

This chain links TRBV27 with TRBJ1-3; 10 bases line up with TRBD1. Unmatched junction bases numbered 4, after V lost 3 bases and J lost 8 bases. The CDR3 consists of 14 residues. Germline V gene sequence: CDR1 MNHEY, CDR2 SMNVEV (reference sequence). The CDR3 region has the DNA TGTGCCAGCAGTTTCTCCGGGACAGGGGACACCATATATTTT. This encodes CASSFSGTGDTIYF.

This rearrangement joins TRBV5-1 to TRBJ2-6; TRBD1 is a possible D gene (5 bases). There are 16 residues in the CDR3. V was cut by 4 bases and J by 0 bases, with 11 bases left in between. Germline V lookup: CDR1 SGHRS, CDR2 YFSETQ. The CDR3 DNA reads TGCGCCAGCAGCCCCCAGGGTCCCTCTGGGGCCAACGTCCTGACTTTC. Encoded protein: CASSPQGPSGANVLTF.

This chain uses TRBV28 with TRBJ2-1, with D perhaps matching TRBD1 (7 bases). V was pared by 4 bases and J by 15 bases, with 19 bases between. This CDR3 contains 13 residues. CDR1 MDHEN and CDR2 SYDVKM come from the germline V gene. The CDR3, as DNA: TGTGCCAGCAGTTCTACGACATCAGGGGGGTCGTTCTTC. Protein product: CASSSTTSGGSFF.

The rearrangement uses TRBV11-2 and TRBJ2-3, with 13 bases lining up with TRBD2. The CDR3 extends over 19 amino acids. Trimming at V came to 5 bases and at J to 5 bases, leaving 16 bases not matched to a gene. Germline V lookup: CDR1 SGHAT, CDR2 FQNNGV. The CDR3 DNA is TGTGCCAGCAGCCCCAAACCCACTAGCGGGAGGGGTTCCATAGATACGCAGTATTTT. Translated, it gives CASSPKPTSGRGSIDTQYF.